This T cell receptor (beta chain) derives from a study of blood T cell repertoires in COVID-19. Study-wide background: Recovered Cohort 3 donors showed two negative PCRs, clearance, or symptom resolution. T cells, B-cell-depleted T cells, or PBMCs provided the cDNA or gDNA that served as material.

Authors' methods: Using reference gene primer amplification, nucleated cell counts were estimated. Sequenced by immunoSEQ multiplex PCR; TCRdb stores in-frame clones only, minus some. V and J calls and clone size are those listed in that table; D and trimming were worked out from the DNA. The sample has hundreds of thousands of clones, about 89% seen once; the top ten hold roughly 1.9%. CDR3 size: 21 residues. The germline CDR1 and CDR2 sequences are MNHEY and SMNVEV (reference sequence). V was pared by 6 bases and J by 4 bases, with 33 bases between. The study drew participants aged about 18 to 95 years from 20 to 30 US areas.

Material: PBMCs or T cells enriched from blood (not recorded which). This sequence joins TRBV27 and TRBJ2-2; TRBD1 is a possible D gene (6 bases). This TCR derives from a man aged 35 to 55 in a cohort exposed to, infected with or recovered from COVID-19 (not recorded which). CDR3 region: CASRSLRDTSLDPTGTGELFF. In nucleotides, the CDR3 is TGTGCCAGCAGATCACTCCGGGACACATCCCTCGATCCTACAGGCACCGGGGAGCTGTTTTTT.